These T cell receptor beta chains were read from a single sample in a study of shared clonotypes between healthy human individuals. The repertoire was sequenced with immunoSEQ multiplex PCR; TCRdb's copy has only in-frame clones and lacks some. The sample contains around 500,000 clones, around 75% of which appear only once. Material: PBMCs. The receptors come from a woman aged 40 to 50 in good health. Some clones in this sample may be carry-over from other donors' samples. Both conserved end residues are part of each CDR3. A D gene is named only where the DNA matches it firmly. A row's size may be missing; if present it is once, few, many or a size class.

TRBJ2-1 | TRBD2 | . | TRBV7-6 | CASSLLLSGRVSNEQFF | TGTGCCAGCAGCTTACTCCTTAGCGGGAGGGTATCCAATGAGCAGTTCTTC
TRBJ2-1 | TRBD2 | . | TRBV6-1 | CASIELAGVGNEQFF | TGTGCCAGCATTGAACTAGCGGGAGTTGGGAATGAGCAGTTCTTC
TRBJ2-7 | . | many | TRBV4-1 | CASSPRDRKHYEQYF | TGCGCCAGCAGCCCGCGCGACAGAAAACACTACGAGCAGTACTTC
TRBJ2-7 | TRBD1 | few | TRBV28 | CASRGTGEPYEQYF | TGTGCCAGCAGGGGGACAGGGGAGCCCTACGAGCAGTACTTC
TRBJ2-5 | TRBD1 | . | TRBV15 | CATSTSYRGETQYF | TGTGCCACCAGCACCTCATACAGGGGCGAGACCCAGTACTTC
TRBJ1-4 | TRBD1 | many | TRBV27 | CASSRQGALEKLFF | TGTGCCAGCAGTAGACAGGGGGCGCTTGAAAAACTGTTTTTT
TRBJ2-2 | . | . | TRBV5-1 | CASSLGSSHTGELFF | TGCGCCAGCAGCTTGGGATCCTCCCACACCGGGGAGCTGTTTTTT
TRBJ2-7 | TRBD2 | . | TRBV5-4 | CASSLGTSAEQYF | TGTGCCAGCAGCCTCGGGACTAGCGCCGAGCAGTACTTC
TRBJ2-2 | TRBD1 | . | TRBV2 | CAGGQGNTGELFF | TGTGCCGGAGGACAGGGGAACACCGGGGAGCTGTTTTTT
TRBJ2-5 | TRBD2 | . | TRBV19 | CASSIGWGGPETQYF | TGTGCCAGTAGTATAGGGTGGGGGGGACCGGAGACCCAGTACTTC
TRBJ2-7 | . | once | TRBV1 | CTSSQALAPSSYEQYF | TGCACCAGCAGCCAAGCCCTAGCGCCCAGCTCCTACGAGCAGTACTTC
TRBJ2-2 | . | once | TRBV21-1 | CASSAQYTGELFF | TGTGCCAGCAGCGCACAGTACACCGGGGAGCTGTTTTTT
TRBJ2-1 | TRBD1 | . | TRBV7-3 | CASRWTGTGGMVNEQFF | TGTGCCAGCAGATGGACCGGGACAGGGGGAATGGTCAATGAGCAGTTCTTC
TRBJ2-1 | . | many | TRBV28 | CASIGGTKQFF | TGTGCCAGCATAGGCGGGACCAAGCAGTTCTTC
TRBJ1-1 | . | . | TRBV28 | CASSLAERMVAEAFF | TGTGCCAGCAGTTTAGCGGAAAGGATGGTGGCTGAAGCTTTCTTT
TRBJ2-3 | . | . | TRBV2 | CASSAGTPVKQYF | TGTGCCAGCAGTGCCGGGACTCCGGTAAAGCAGTATTTT
TRBJ1-5 | . | few | TRBV28 | CASSLSGQDQPQHF | TGTGCCAGCAGCCTCTCAGGGCAGGATCAGCCCCAGCATTTT
TRBJ2-1 | TRBD2 | . | TRBV19 | CASSIGLAAYNEQFF | TGTGCCAGTAGTATCGGACTAGCGGCTTACAATGAGCAGTTCTTC
TRBJ1-4 | . | . | TRBV7-6 | CASSPTAGGSRTNEKLFF | TGTGCCAGCAGCCCTACGGCGGGGGGGTCTAGGACTAATGAAAAACTGTTTTTT
TRBJ2-5 | TRBD1 | . | TRBV19 | CASSGTGGAQYF | TGTGCCAGTAGTGGCACAGGGGGCGCCCAGTACTTC
TRBJ2-5 | . | . | TRBV25-1 | CASTGGGGSSETQYF | TGTGCCAGTACCGGAGGTGGGGGGAGTAGTGAGACCCAGTACTTC
TRBJ1-5 | TRBD1 | . | TRBV19 | CASSMYRGSNQPQHF | TGTGCCAGTAGTATGTACAGGGGTAGCAATCAGCCCCAGCATTTT
TRBJ2-2 | TRBD1 | . | TRBV30 | CAWSWGQTTGELFF | TGTGCCTGGAGTTGGGGACAGACCACCGGGGAGCTGTTTTTT